This section outlines one T cell receptor beta chain sequence together with its context. The entry originates in a study of cytomegalovirus exposure and HLA in healthy donors. Study summary: Assignment to the Caucasian-associated ancestry cluster applied to over 70% of the roughly 410 genotyped donors.

Use of 60 Vbeta and 13 Jbeta primers characterized the PCR. Data came from immunoSEQ multiplex PCR; TCRdb stores just in-frame clones and leaves some out. Of around 170,000 clones detected, about 80% appear once; the ten largest clones hold more than 0.4%. Germline V gene lookup returns CDR1 LNHDA and CDR2 SQIVND (reference sequence). The CDR3 is 16 amino acids. With 4 bases removed from V and 0 bases from J, the gap between germline ends came to 15 bases. The sample was PBMCs. The chain recombines TRBV19 with TRBJ1-1; D might be TRBD1 (5 bases). The receptor was isolated from a woman between 45 and 65 years old in good health and CMV-seronegative. DNA for the CDR3: TGTGCCAGTAGTACCGGACAAGGGATTTTGAACACTGAAGCTTTCTTT. Its translation is CASSTGQGILNTEAFF.